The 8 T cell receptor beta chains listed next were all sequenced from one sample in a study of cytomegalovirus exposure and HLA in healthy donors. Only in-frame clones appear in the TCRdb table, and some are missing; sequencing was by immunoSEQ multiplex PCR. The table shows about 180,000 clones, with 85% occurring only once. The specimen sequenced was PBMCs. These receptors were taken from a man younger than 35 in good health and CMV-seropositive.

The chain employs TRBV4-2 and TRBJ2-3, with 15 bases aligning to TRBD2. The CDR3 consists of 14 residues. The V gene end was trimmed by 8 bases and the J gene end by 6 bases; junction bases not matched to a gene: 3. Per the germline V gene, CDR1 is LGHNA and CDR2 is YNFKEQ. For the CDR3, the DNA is TGTGCCAGCGGGACTAGCGGGAGGCCGGATACGCAGTATTTT. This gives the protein CASGTSGRPDTQYF.

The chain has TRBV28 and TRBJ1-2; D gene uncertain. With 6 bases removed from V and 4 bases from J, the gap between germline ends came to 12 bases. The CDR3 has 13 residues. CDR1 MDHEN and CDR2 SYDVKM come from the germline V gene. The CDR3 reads CASSPVGSYGYTF. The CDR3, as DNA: TGTGCCAGCAGCCCCGTCGGGAGCTATGGCTACACCTTC.

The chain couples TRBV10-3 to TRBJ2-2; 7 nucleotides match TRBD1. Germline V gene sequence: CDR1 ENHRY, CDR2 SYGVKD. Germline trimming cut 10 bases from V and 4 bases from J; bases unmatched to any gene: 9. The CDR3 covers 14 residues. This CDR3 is CASKGQPSTGELFF. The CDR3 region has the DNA TGTGCCAGCAAGGGACAGCCCAGCACCGGGGAGCTGTTTTTT.

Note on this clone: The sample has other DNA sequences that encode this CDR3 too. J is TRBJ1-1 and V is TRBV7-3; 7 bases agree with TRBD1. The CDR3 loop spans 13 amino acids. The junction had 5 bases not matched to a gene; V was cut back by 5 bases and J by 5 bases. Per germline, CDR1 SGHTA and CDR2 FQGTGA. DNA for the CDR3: TGTGCCAGCAGCGCCACAGGGGATACTGAAGCTTTCTTT. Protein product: CASSATGDTEAFF.

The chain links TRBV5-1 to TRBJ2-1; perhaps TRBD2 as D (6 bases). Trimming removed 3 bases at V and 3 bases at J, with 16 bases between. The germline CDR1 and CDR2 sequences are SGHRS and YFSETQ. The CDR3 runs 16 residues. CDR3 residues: CASSSGSAGLYNEQFF. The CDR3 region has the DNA TGCGCCAGCAGCTCCGGATCGGCGGGACTCTACAATGAGCAGTTCTTC.

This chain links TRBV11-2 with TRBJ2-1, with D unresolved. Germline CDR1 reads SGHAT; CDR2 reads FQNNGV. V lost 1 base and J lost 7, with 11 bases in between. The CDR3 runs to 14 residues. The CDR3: CASSLAPPGNEQFF. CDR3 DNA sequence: TGTGCCAGCAGCTTAGCGCCACCCGGGAATGAGCAGTTCTTC.

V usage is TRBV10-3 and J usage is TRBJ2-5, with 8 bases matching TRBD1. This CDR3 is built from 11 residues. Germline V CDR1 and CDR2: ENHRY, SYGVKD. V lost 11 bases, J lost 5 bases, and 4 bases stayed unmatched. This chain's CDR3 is CAVGQGETQYF. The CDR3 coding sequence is TGTGCCGTCGGACAGGGTGAGACCCAGTACTTC.

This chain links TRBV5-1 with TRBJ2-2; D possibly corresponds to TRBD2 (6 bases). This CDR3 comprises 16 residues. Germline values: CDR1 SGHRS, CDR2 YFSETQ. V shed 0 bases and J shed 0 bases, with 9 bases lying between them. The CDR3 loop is CASSLEGLTNTGELFF. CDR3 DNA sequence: TGCGCCAGCAGCTTGGAGGGACTTACGAACACCGGGGAGCTGTTTTTT.